This TCR beta chain was captured by sequencing in a study of CD8+CD57+ T cells in acquired aplastic anemia. For the study at large: Sorted CD4+ plus CD8+ cells gave DNA averaging 3.2 ug. The study, taken as a whole, reports: Between patients and controls, twenty-nine CD8+ CDR3 sequences were found in common.

Sequencing involved patients with CD8+CD57+ cell expansion previously shown by flow cytometry. Each patient carried a diagnosis of severe acquired aplastic anemia. The CDR3 extends over 16 amino acids. V gave up 6 bases and J gave up 1 base; unmatched junction bases: 9. Germline V lookup: CDR1 SGHAT, CDR2 FQDESV (reference sequence). It was genomic DNA that served as the template for profiling TCR beta VDJ and CDR3. Using its own MiXCR run on the reads, TCRdb lists one record per CDR3 protein. Here the sample spans 150,000 to 180,000 distinct CDR3 sequences, about 50% being singletons. Comment on this clonotype: Its antigen remains unidentified.

Sequencing was done on a sample of sorted CD4+, CD8+, or CD8+CD57+ T cells (not recorded which) from PBMCs. This sequence joins TRBV11-1 and TRBJ2-1, with 7 bases lining up with TRBD1. The sequence was collected from a human donor with aplastic anemia. CDR3 in amino acids: CASSVMQGESYNEQFF. CDR3 in DNA: TGTGCCAGCAGTGTCATGCAGGGGGAATCCTACAATGAGCAGTTCTTC.